The sequence of this T cell receptor beta chain was determined in a study of monozygotic twins with inflammatory bowel disease. Study-wide results and limits: Researchers were unable to tell different T cell subtypes apart.

CDR3 length: 14 amino acids. Template switching appended UMIs that held a 6-nucleotide sample barcode. After re-calling the 5' RACE reads, TCRdb lists one entry per CDR3 protein, DNA absent. Its table lists over 350,000 distinct CDR3 sequences. Every single donor had a roughly 2.5 ml blood sample drawn. On this clonotype: Its antigen remains unidentified.

This sequence joins TRBV12-3 or TRBV12-4 and TRBJ2-2; the TCRdb D gene call, TRBD2, has no DNA to confirm it. Sequencing was carried out using blood. The TCR comes from a human donor with ulcerative colitis or Crohn's disease, or a healthy co-twin of an affected twin (not recorded which). The CDR3 is CASSLIRREGELFF.